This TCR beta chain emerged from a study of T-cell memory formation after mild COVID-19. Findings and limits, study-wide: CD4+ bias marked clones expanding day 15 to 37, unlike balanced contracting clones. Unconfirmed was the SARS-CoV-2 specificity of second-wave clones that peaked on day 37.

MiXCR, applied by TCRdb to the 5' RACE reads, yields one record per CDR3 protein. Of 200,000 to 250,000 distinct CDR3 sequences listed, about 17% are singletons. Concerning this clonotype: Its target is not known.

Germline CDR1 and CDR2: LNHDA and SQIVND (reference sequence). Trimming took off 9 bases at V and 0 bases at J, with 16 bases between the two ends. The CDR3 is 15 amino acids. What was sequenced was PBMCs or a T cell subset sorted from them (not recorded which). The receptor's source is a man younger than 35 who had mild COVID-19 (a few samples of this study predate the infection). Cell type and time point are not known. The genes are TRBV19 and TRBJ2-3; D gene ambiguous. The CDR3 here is CARRIYFTSTDTQYF. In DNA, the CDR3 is TGTGCCAGGAGAATTTATTTTACTAGCACAGATACGCAGTATTTT. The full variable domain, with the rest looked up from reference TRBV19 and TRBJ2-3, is DGGITQSPKYLFRKEGQNVTLSCEQNLNHDAMYWYRQDPGQGLRLIYYSQIVNDFQKGDIAEGYSVSREKKESFPLTVTSAQKNPTAFYLCARRIYFTSTDTQYFGPGTRLTVL.